The 27 T cell receptor beta chains listed next were all sequenced from one sample in a study of patients and donors after allogeneic stem cell transplantation. MiXCR, applied by TCRdb to the RT-PCR reads, yields one record per CDR3 protein. The data contain a few hundred thousand distinct CDR3 sequences, about 37% of them seen just once; the ten biggest clones take up roughly 12%. The sequencing sample was made of blood, either unsorted or a sorted T cell fraction (not recorded which). These receptors were obtained from a human donor who was either an allogeneic HSCT recipient or a stem cell or donor lymphocyte infusion donor (not recorded which). It is not recorded whose cells these are; they may come from a transplant donor.

The chain recombines TRBV24-1 with TRBJ1-5; possibly TRBD1 for D (6 bases). V shed 0 bases and J shed 2 bases, with 16 bases lying between them. The CDR3 runs 18 residues. Germline-derived CDR1 and CDR2 are KGHDR and SFDVKD. CDR3 DNA sequence: TGTGCCACCAGTGATTTGCTGGGACAATGGGACGGCAATCAGCCCCAGCATTTT. It specifies CATSDLLGQWDGNQPQHF.

The J gene is TRBJ2-3, the V gene TRBV4-3, with D maybe TRBD1 (5 bases). The V end lost 2 bases, the J end lost 5 bases, and 8 bases lay between the germline ends. The length of the CDR3 is 13 residues. Germline V gene lookup returns CDR1 LGHNA and CDR2 YSLEER. Written as DNA, the CDR3 is TGCGCCAGCAGCCAAATAAGGGGAGATACGCAGTATTTT. This translates into CASSQIRGDTQYF.

The chain carries TRBV10-3 and TRBJ2-1; D is possibly TRBD1 (5 bases). CDR1 is ENHRY, CDR2 SYGVKD, per germline. This CDR3 contains 14 residues. Trimming removed 0 bases from V and 7 bases from J, with 10 bases in between. The CDR3 bases are TGTGCCATCAGTGAGTCTCCAGGGAAAAATGAGCAGTTCTTC. This codes for CAISESPGKNEQFF.

The chain carries TRBV4-2 and TRBJ2-1; D tentatively reads TRBD1 or TRBD2 (5 bases each). The CDR3 has 15 residues. Trimming left V 3 bases short and J 4 bases short, with 13 bases between. The V gene's germline CDR1 is LGHNA and CDR2 YNFKEQ. The CDR3 DNA sequence: TGTGCCAGCAGCCAGCCGGGACGGTTATACAATGAGCAGTTCTTC. It codes for CASSQPGRLYNEQFF.

V and J are TRBV5-1 and TRBJ2-7; 9 bases are a match to TRBD2. CDR3 length equals 14 residues. J gave up 11 bases and V 5 bases, and 14 bases lay outside the gene matches. Germline CDR1 SGHRS, CDR2 YFSETQ. In nucleotides, the CDR3 is TGCGCCAGCAGTCGGGGACTAGCACCACAGGATGAGTACTTC. It codes for CASSRGLAPQDEYF.

This clonotype appeared a few times. The chain carries TRBV7-9 and TRBJ1-4, with D possibly matching TRBD1 (5 bases). V was trimmed by 5 bases and J by 0 bases, leaving 10 bases between them. Germline V gives CDR1 SEHNR, CDR2 FQNEAQ (reference sequence). CDR3 length equals 15 residues. The CDR3 DNA is TGTGCCAGCAGCCCCTGGGACGCAACTAATGAAAAACTGTTTTTT. Its translation: CASSPWDATNEKLFF.

The rearrangement links TRBV4-3 to TRBJ2-1; 11 nucleotides match TRBD1. V was pared by 4 bases and J by 13 bases, with 18 bases of the junction left unmatched. The CDR3 totals 17 residues. Looked up from germline, CDR1 is LGHNA and CDR2 is YSLEER. The CDR3 region is CASSLNTGTGGLYPQFF. As DNA, the CDR3 is TGCGCCAGCAGCCTCAACACCGGGACAGGGGGACTATATCCCCAGTTCTTC.

The genes are TRBV30 and TRBJ2-1; D not resolved. In germline, CDR1 is GTSNPN, CDR2 SVGIG (reference sequence). The CDR3 loop spans 16 amino acids. V shed 3 bases and J shed 4 bases, with 19 bases lying between them. The chain's CDR3 is CAWSRPTRSPYNEQFF. Written as DNA, the CDR3 is TGTGCCTGGAGCCGCCCGACTCGTTCTCCTTACAATGAGCAGTTCTTC.

This clonotype was observed a few times. This sequence joins TRBV6-2 or TRBV6-3 and TRBJ1-1; maybe TRBD1 (5 bases). V was cut by 6 bases and J by 1 base, with 12 bases left in between. Germline V gene data show CDR1 as MNHEY and CDR2 as SVGEGT. The CDR3 runs to 14 residues. The CDR3 nucleotides are TGTGCCAGCAGCCCTAACGACAGGAACACTGAAGCTTTCTTT. As protein: CASSPNDRNTEAFF.

This clonotype has just a few counts. This CDR3 reads CASSLGINQPQHF. CDR3 DNA: TGCGCCAGCAGCCTCGGTATAAATCAGCCCCAGCATTTT. The chain combines TRBV4-1 with TRBJ1-5, with D unclear. Germline CDR1 and CDR2: MGHRA and YSYEKL. V dropped 4 bases and J dropped 4 bases, with 8 bases sitting between them. This CDR3 spans 13 amino acids.

V usage is TRBV4-3 and J usage is TRBJ2-1; the D gene is possibly TRBD2 (5 bases). Per germline, CDR1 LGHNA and CDR2 YSLEER. This CDR3 is built from 16 residues. Between the trimmed V and J ends, which lost 0 bases and 1 base, there was a span of 10 bases. In DNA form, the CDR3 reads TGCGCCAGCAGCCAAGATAGCGCCGTTTCCTACAATGAGCAGTTCTTC. This gives the protein CASSQDSAVSYNEQFF.

This clonotype appeared a few times. V is TRBV12-3 or TRBV12-4 and J is TRBJ2-1; D unclear. Trimming pared 3 bases from V and 9 bases from J, leaving 15 bases between. This CDR3 comprises 14 residues. The CDR3 DNA reads as TGTGCCAGCAGTTTGGGCTCCCAGGTGGGTGAGCAGTTCTTC. Its protein is CASSLGSQVGEQFF.

This clonotype was observed a few times. The chain combines TRBV4-2 with TRBJ2-2; D is unresolved. Germline assignment: CDR1 LGHNA and CDR2 YNFKEQ. The V and J ends lost 1 base and 1 base respectively, with 4 bases between them. The CDR3 has 14 residues. CDR3 in DNA: TGTGCCAGCAGCCAAGCAGAGAACACCGGGGAGCTGTTTTTT. Translating it yields CASSQAENTGELFF.

This clonotype was seen only a few times. V is TRBV15 and J is TRBJ1-3, with D unresolved. Germline V gene lookup returns CDR1 LNHNV and CDR2 YYDKDF (reference sequence). The CDR3 is made up of 15 amino acids. V lost 0 bases to trimming and J lost 4 bases, with 10 bases between them. This CDR3 reads CATSRDSHPGNTIYF. DNA for the CDR3: TGTGCCACCAGCAGAGATTCCCACCCAGGAAACACCATATATTTT.

This clonotype has just a few counts. The V call is TRBV28, the J call TRBJ1-1; no reliable D call. Per germline, CDR1 MDHEN and CDR2 SYDVKM. The V and J ends lost 2 bases and 10 bases respectively, with 11 bases between them. The CDR3 totals 12 residues. The CDR3 reads CASSLDPRGAFF. The DNA of the CDR3 is TGTGCCAGCAGTTTAGACCCAAGAGGAGCTTTCTTT.

This clonotype was detected only a few times. The rearrangement joins TRBV20-1 to TRBJ1-6, with D uncertain. Looked up from germline, CDR1 is DFQATT and CDR2 is SNEGSKA (reference sequence). The CDR3 consists of 12 residues. V shed 2 bases and J shed 6 bases, with 5 bases lying between them. CDR3 nucleotide sequence: TGCAGTGCTAGATGGTCTAATTCACCCCTCCACTTT. Amino acids: CSARWSNSPLHF.

CDR3 sequence (DNA): TGTGCCAGCAGGCGGCGGGTCTCGGCGGGGGAGCTGTTTTTT. Translation: CASRRRVSAGELFF. The chain recombines TRBV5-6 with TRBJ2-2; D is possibly TRBD2 (5 bases). From germline, CDR1 is SGHDT and CDR2 YYEEEE. CDR3 length equals 14 residues. V was trimmed by 5 bases and J by 8 bases, leaving 16 bases between them.

The chain is built from TRBV5-1 and TRBJ1-1, with TRBD1 matching 7 bases. CDR1 and CDR2 (germline): SGHRS, YFSETQ. V lost 4 bases and J lost 1; bases outside the gene matches: 7. CDR3 size: 15 residues. CDR3 coding DNA: TGCGCCAGCAGCAAGAACAGGGGAGGGAACACTGAAGCTTTCTTT. Amino acids: CASSKNRGGNTEAFF.

The J gene is TRBJ1-2, the V gene TRBV9; tentatively, D is TRBD1 (5 bases). V was pared by 0 bases and J by 6 bases, with 9 bases between. This CDR3 region has 13 residues. Germline CDR1 and CDR2: SGDLS and YYNGEE. The CDR3: CASSVVSGDGYTF. Here the CDR3 DNA reads TGTGCCAGCAGCGTAGTTTCGGGGGATGGCTACACCTTC.

This sequence joins TRBV5-1 and TRBJ2-1; D may be TRBD1 (6 bases). The V gene lost 2 bases and the J gene lost 4 bases, with 10 bases spanning the gap. CDR3 size: 14 residues. Germline assignment: CDR1 SGHRS and CDR2 YFSETQ. Here the CDR3 DNA reads TGCGCCAGCAGCTTAAGGGGGAATTACAATGAGCAGTTCTTC. This encodes CASSLRGNYNEQFF.

V is TRBV4-1 and J is TRBJ1-2; TRBD1 is a possible D gene (5 bases). The CDR3 covers 15 residues. Germline V lookup: CDR1 MGHRA, CDR2 YSYEKL. The V gene lost 2 bases and the J gene lost 4 bases, with 14 bases spanning the gap. The CDR3 loop reads CASSQHPTEGYGYTF. Written as DNA, the CDR3 is TGCGCCAGCAGCCAACACCCGACAGAGGGCTATGGCTACACCTTC.

This clonotype turned up a few times. The rearrangement uses TRBV3-1 and TRBJ1-2, with D unclear. V was cut by 2 bases and J by 2 bases, with 3 bases left in between. The length of the CDR3 is 12 residues. CDR1 is LGHDT and CDR2 is YNNKEL in the germline V gene (reference sequence). The CDR3 DNA follows: TGTGCCAGCAGCCAATCGAACTATGGCTACACCTTC. This sequence encodes CASSQSNYGYTF. Based on the CDR3 plus reference TRBV3-1 and TRBJ1-2, the full variable domain is DTAVSQTPKYLVTQMGNDKSIKCEQNLGHDTMYWYKQDSKKFLKIMFSYNNKELIINETVPNRFSPKSPDKAHLNLHINSLELGDSAVYFCASSQSNYGYTFGSGTRLTVV.

This clonotype was seen only a few times. The V and J genes are TRBV29-1 and TRBJ1-1, with D unclear. The germline V gene encodes CDR1 SQVTM and CDR2 ANQGSEA. CDR3 length: 15 amino acids. V was trimmed by 4 bases and J by 6 bases, leaving 21 bases between them. DNA of the CDR3: TGCAGCGTTGTAGTGCAGCCGCTAGAGTCGGCTGAAGCTTTCTTT. Translated: CSVVVQPLESAEAFF. Drawing the rest from reference TRBV29-1 and TRBJ1-1, the complete variable domain is SAVISQKPSRDICQRGTSLTIQCQVDSQVTMMFWYRQQPGQSLTLIATANQGSEATYESGFVIDKFPISRPNLTFSTLTVSNMSPEDSSIYLCSVVVQPLESAEAFFGQGTRLTVV.

V is TRBV28 and J is TRBJ1-4; D might be TRBD1 (6 bases). Germline V gene sequence: CDR1 MDHEN, CDR2 SYDVKM. This CDR3 has 13 residues. V was clipped by 11 bases and J by 7 bases, with 17 bases between them. CDR3 region: CAWGAGDGEKLFF. The CDR3 DNA follows: TGTGCCTGGGGGGCAGGGGATGGTGAAAAACTGTTTTTT.

This clonotype was observed a handful of times. This chain joins TRBV12-3 or TRBV12-4 and TRBJ1-2, with no clear D. The CDR3 length is 13 residues. Between the trimmed V and J ends, which lost 2 bases and 8 bases, there was a span of 12 bases. As DNA, the CDR3 is TGTGCCAGCAGTTTAACGCCACTCGGGGGCTACACCTTC. Its translation is CASSLTPLGGYTF.

This chain uses TRBV7-9 with TRBJ1-3, with D possibly matching TRBD1 (5 bases). CDR3 length: 15 amino acids. Germline V gene lookup returns CDR1 SEHNR and CDR2 FQNEAQ (reference sequence). Between the trimmed V and J ends, which lost 2 bases and 4 bases, there was a span of 12 bases. The CDR3 DNA sequence: TGTGCCAGCAGCTTAACAGGAGATCCAGGAAACACCATATATTTT. As protein: CASSLTGDPGNTIYF.

The rearrangement uses TRBV12-3 or TRBV12-4 and TRBJ1-6; perhaps TRBD1 as D (5 bases). Between the trimmed V and J ends, which lost 6 bases and 7 bases, there was a span of 13 bases. The CDR3 length is 14 residues. CDR3 residues: CASSTGTANSPLHF. Here the CDR3 DNA reads TGTGCCAGCAGCACCGGGACGGCGAATTCACCCCTCCACTTT.